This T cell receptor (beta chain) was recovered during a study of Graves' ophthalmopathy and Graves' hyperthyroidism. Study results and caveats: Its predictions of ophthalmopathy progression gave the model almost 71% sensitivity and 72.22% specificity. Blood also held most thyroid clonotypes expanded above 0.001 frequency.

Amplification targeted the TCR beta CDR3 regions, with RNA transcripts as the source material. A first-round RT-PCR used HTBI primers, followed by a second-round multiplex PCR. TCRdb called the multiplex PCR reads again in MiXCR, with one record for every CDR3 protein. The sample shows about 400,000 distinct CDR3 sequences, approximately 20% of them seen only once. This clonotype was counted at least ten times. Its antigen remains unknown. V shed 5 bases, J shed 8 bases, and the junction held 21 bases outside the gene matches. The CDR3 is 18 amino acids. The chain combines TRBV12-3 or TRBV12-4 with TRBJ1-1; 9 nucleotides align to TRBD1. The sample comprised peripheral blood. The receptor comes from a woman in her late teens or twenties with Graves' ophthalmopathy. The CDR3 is CASSSYITGGTRRAEAFF. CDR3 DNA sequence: TGTGCCAGCAGTAGCTATATAACAGGGGGCACTAGAAGAGCCGAAGCTTTCTTT.